This T cell receptor beta chain was observed in a study of shared clonotypes between healthy human individuals. Study-level information: Donor ages ranged 18 to 49 years: a couple of women, a few men.

Broader study findings: When compared with the clonotypes that were shared by all four sorted-subset donors, the non-shared clonotypes turned out to have lower generation probabilities.

The CDR3 loop spans 15 amino acids. Germline V gene lookup returns CDR1 MNHEY and CDR2 SMNVEV (reference sequence). V lost 5 bases and J 5 bases, leaving 18 bases between the germline ends. For this clone: The target antigen is unknown.

Profiling relied on immunoSEQ multiplex PCR, and the TCRdb table lists in-frame clones only, not all of them. The repertoire has around 2.1 million clones, 93% of them found once; the top ten carry more than 1.5%. Cells designated naive CD8 were CD45RO-negative and were positively selected for CCR7, with terminally differentiated effector memory CD45RA+ cells excluded. This receptor was taken from a man aged 18 to 29 in good health. Some clones in this sample may be carry-over from other donors' samples. This chain connects TRBV27 to TRBJ1-2; D perhaps matches TRBD1 (5 bases). The sequenced sample consisted of naive CD8+ T cells from PBMCs. The CDR3 protein is CASSPTGLGPYGYTF. The CDR3 coding sequence is TGTGCCAGCAGTCCCACAGGACTCGGACCGTATGGCTACACCTTC.